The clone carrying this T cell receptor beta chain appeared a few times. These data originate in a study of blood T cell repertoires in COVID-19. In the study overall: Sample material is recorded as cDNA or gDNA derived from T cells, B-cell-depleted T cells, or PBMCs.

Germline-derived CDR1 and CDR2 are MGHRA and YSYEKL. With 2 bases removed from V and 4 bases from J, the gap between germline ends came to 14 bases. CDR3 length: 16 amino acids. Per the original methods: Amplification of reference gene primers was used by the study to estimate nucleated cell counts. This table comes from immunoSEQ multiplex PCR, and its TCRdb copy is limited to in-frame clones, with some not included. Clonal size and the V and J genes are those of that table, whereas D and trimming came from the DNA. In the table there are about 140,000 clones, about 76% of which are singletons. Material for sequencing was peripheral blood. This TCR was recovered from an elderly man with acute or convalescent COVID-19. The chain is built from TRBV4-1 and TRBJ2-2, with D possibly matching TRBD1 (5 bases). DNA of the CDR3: TGCGCCAGCAGCCAACCCTATCTGGGGCCCACCGGGGAGCTGTTTTTT. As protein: CASSQPYLGPTGELFF.